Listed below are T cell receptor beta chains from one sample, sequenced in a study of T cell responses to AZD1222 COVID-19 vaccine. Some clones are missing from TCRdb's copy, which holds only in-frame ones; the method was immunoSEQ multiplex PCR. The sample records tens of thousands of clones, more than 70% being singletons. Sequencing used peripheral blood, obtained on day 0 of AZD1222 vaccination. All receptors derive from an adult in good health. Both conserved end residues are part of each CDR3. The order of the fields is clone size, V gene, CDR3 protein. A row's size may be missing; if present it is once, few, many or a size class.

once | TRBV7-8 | CASSLGMVSVRDNEQFF
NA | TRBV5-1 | CASSLEGTRAETQYF
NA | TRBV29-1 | CSSYLETQYF
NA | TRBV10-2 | CASTRGNTEAFF
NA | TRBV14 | CASSPGWGQKGDTEAFF
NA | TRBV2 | CASSHPGTGVGPSTDTQYF
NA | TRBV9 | CASSVVGRANEKLFF
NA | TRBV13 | CASSFRTSGARGRSEQFF
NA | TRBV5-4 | CASSLDNYNEQFF
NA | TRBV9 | CASSVGGGTGTDTQYF
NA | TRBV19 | CASTVQSGVNTEAFF
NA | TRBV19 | CASRWRDTNEKLFF
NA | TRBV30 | CAWAWDRHSGNTIYF
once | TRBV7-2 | CASSFFQSWGAFF
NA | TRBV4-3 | CASSQARDRAGSEQFF
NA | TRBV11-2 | CASSSLGGGSYEQYF
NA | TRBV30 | CAWSVAALGQPQHF
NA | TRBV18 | CASSPPLYYGYTF
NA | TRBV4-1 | CASSQVVLAGELFF
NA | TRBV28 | CASSPAEGNTIYF
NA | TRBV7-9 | CASSLVASENEQFF